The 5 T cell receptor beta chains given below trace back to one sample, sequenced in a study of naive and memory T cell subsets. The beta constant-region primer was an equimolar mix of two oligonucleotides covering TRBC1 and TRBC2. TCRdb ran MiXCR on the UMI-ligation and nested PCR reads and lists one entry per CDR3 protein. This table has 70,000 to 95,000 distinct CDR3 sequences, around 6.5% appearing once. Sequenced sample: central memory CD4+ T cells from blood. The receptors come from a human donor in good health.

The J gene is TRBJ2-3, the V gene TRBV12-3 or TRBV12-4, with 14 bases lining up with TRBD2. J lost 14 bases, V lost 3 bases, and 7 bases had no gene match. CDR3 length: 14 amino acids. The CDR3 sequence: CASSFSGTSGGRYF. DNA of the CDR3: TGTGCCAGCAGTTTTTCCGGGACTAGCGGGGGACGGTATTTT.

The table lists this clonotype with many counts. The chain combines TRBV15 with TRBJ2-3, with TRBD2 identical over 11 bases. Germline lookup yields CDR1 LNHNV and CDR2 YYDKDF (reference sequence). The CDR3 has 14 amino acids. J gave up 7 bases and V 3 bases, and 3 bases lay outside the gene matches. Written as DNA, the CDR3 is TGTGCCACCAGCAGCGGGACTAGCGGAAATACGCAGTATTTT. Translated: CATSSGTSGNTQYF.

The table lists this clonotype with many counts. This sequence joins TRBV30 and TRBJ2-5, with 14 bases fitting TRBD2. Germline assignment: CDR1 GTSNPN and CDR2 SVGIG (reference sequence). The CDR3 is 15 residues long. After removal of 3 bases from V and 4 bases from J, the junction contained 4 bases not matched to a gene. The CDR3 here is CAWRAGLAGGETQYF. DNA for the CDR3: TGTGCCTGGAGGGCTGGACTAGCGGGAGGAGAGACCCAGTACTTC.

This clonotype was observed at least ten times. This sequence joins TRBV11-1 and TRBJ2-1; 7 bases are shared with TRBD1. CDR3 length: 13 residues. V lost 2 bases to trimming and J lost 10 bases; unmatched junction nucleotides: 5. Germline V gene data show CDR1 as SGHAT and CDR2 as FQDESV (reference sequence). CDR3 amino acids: CASSLTGVGEQFF. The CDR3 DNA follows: TGTGCCAGCAGCTTAACAGGGGTCGGGGAGCAGTTCTTC.

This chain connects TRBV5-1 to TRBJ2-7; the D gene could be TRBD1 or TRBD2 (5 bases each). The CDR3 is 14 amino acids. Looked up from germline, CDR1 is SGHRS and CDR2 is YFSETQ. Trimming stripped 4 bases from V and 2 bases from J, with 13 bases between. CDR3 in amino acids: CASSLGTAAYEQYF. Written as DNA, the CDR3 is TGCGCCAGCAGCCTCGGGACCGCCGCCTACGAGCAGTACTTC.